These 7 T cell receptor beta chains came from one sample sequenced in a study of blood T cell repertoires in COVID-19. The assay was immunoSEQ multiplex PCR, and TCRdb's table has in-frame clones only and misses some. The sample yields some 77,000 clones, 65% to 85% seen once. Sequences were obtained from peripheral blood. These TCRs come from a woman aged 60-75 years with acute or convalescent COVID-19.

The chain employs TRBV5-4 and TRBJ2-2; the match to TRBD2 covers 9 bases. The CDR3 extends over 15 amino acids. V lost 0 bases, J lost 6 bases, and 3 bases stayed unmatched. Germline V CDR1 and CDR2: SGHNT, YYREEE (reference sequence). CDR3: CASSLEGLAAGELFF. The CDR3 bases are TGTGCCAGCAGCTTGGAGGGACTAGCTGCCGGGGAGCTGTTTTTT.

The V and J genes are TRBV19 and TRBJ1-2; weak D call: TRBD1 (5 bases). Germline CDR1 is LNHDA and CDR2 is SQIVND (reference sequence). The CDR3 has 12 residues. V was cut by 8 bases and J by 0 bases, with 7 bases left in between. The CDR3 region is CASQTANYGYTF. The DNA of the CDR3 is TGTGCCAGTCAGACAGCTAACTATGGCTACACCTTC. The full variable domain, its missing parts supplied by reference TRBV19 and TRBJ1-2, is DGGITQSPKYLFRKEGQNVTLSCEQNLNHDAMYWYRQDPGQGLRLIYYSQIVNDFQKGDIAEGYSVSREKKESFPLTVTSAQKNPTAFYLCASQTANYGYTFGSGTRLTVV.

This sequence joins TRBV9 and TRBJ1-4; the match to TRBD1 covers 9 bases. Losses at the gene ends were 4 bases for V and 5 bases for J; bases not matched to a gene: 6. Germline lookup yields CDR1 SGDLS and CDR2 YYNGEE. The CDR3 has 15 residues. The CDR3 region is CASSLRQGGNEKLFF. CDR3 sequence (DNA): TGTGCCAGCAGCCTACGACAGGGGGGAAATGAAAAACTGTTTTTT.

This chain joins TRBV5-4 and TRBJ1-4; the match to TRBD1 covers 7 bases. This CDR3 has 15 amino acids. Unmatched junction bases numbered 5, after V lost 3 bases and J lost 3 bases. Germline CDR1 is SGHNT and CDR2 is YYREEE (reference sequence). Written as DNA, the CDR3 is TGTGCCAGCAGCTCCGCGGGACAGCCTAATGAAAAACTGTTTTTT. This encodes CASSSAGQPNEKLFF. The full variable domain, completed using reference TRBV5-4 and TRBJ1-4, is ETGVTQSPTHLIKTRGQQVTLRCSSQSGHNTVSWYQQALGQGPQFIFQYYREEENGRGNFPPRFSGLQFPNYSSELNVNALELDDSALYLCASSSAGQPNEKLFFGSGTQLSVL.

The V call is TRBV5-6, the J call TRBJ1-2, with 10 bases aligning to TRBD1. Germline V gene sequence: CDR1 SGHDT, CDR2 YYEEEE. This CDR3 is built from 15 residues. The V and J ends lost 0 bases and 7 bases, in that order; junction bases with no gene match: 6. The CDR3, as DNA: TGTGCCAGCAGCTTGGTCGGGACAGGGGATGGTGGCTACACCTTC. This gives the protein CASSLVGTGDGGYTF.

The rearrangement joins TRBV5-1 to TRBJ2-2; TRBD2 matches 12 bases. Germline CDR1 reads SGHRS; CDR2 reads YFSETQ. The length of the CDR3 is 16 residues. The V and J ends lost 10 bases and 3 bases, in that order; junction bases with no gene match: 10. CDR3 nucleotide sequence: TGCGCCTGCGGACTAGCGGGGAAGACGGACACCGGGGAGCTGTTTTTT. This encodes CACGLAGKTDTGELFF.

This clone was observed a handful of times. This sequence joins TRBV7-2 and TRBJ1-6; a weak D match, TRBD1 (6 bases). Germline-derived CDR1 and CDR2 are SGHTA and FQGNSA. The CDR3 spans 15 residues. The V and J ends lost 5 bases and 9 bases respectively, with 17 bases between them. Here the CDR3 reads CASSGAGVGGSPLHF. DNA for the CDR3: TGTGCCAGCAGCGGAGCAGGGGTTGGGGGTTCACCCCTCCACTTT.